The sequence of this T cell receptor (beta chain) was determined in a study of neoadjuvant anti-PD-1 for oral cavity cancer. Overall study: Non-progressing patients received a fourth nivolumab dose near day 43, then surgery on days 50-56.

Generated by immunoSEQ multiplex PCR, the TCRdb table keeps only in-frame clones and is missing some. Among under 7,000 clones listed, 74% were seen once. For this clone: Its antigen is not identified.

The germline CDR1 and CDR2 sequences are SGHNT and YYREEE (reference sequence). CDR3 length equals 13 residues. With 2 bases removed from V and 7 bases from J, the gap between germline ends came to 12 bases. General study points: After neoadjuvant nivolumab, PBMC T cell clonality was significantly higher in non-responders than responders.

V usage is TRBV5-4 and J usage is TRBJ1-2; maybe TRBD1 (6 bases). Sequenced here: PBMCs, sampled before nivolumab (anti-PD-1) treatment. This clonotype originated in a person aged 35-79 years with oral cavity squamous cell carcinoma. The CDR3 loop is CASSLAGEAGYTF. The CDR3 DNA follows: TGTGCCAGCAGCTTAGCAGGGGAGGCTGGCTACACCTTC.